Below are 8 T cell receptor beta chains sequenced from a single sample in a study of blood T cell repertoires in COVID-19. The method was immunoSEQ multiplex PCR; TCRdb's version includes in-frame clones alone and lacks a portion of them. The sample lists about 90,000 clones; 80% were seen once. The sequencing input was peripheral blood. These receptors all come from a woman between 65 and 79 years old with acute or convalescent COVID-19.

The V and J genes are TRBV3-1 (or the pseudogene TRBV3-2) and TRBJ1-6, with D hard to call. Germline CDR1 and CDR2: LGHDT and YNNKEL (reference sequence). This CDR3 is 14 amino acids long. Between the trimmed V and J ends, which lost 2 bases and 9 bases, there was a span of 11 bases. Here the CDR3 DNA reads TGTGCCAGCAGCCAATCGCGGAGGATTTCACCCCTCCACTTT. Encoded protein: CASSQSRRISPLHF.

The chain links TRBV6-2 or TRBV6-3 to TRBJ1-1; D unresolved. The CDR3 has 17 amino acids. V lost 0 bases and J lost 1, with 15 bases in between. Germline CDR1 is MNHEY and CDR2 is SVGEGT. As DNA, the CDR3 is TGTGCCAGCAGTTACTCCCCCTGGGAGGGTTCGAACACTGAAGCTTTCTTT. It codes for CASSYSPWEGSNTEAFF.

This clone was seen a single time. This chain uses TRBV6-6 with TRBJ1-1; TRBD1 is a possible D gene (5 bases). The CDR3 length is 13 residues. Germline V gene data show CDR1 as MNHNY and CDR2 as SVGAGI (reference sequence). V was shortened by 7 bases and J by 0 bases, with 9 bases between the two germline ends. CDR3 amino acids: CASTQGMNTEAFF. The DNA of the CDR3 is TGTGCCAGCACCCAGGGAATGAACACTGAAGCTTTCTTT.

The chain is built from TRBV7-2 and TRBJ2-2, with a weak D call TRBD2 (6 bases). From germline, CDR1 is SGHTA and CDR2 FQGNSA. The CDR3 totals 13 residues. Trimming took off 8 bases at V and 4 bases at J, with 11 bases between the two ends. The CDR3 DNA follows: TGTGCCAGCCGAGTGGGGGGCACCGGGGAGCTGTTTTTT. Its translation: CASRVGGTGELFF.

The chain combines TRBV11-2 with TRBJ2-7, with TRBD1 identical over 9 bases. V lost 6 bases, J lost 3 bases, and 9 bases stayed unmatched. Per germline, CDR1 SGHAT and CDR2 FQNNGV. There are 15 residues in the CDR3. The CDR3 sequence is CASRETGGGFYEQYF. Written as DNA, the CDR3 is TGTGCCAGCAGGGAAACAGGGGGCGGATTCTACGAGCAGTACTTC.

The V and J genes are TRBV12-3 or TRBV12-4 and TRBJ1-2; D uncertain. This CDR3 has 10 amino acids. The V end lost 6 bases, the J end lost 13 bases, and 12 bases lay between the germline ends. The CDR3 nucleotides are TGTGCCAGCAGCCTATACGTTCTCACCTTC. This translates into CASSLYVLTF.

This clone has just one count. The gene calls are TRBV13 and TRBJ2-7, with D tentatively TRBD1 (6 bases). Trimming took off 3 bases at V and 4 bases at J, with 10 bases between the two ends. The CDR3 runs to 13 residues. Germline V gives CDR1 PRHDT, CDR2 FYEKMQ (reference sequence). The CDR3 DNA reads as TGTGCCAGCAGCTTGCAGGGGCCGTACGAGCAGTACTTC. It codes for CASSLQGPYEQYF.

The chain couples TRBV18 to TRBJ1-1; D remains ambiguous. Germline V CDR1 and CDR2: KGHSH, LQKENI. Trimming took off 3 bases at V and 1 base at J, with 6 bases between the two ends. There are 13 residues in the CDR3. The CDR3 nucleotides read TGTGCCAGCTCACCTACAGAGAACACTGAAGCTTTCTTT. The encoded protein is CASSPTENTEAFF.